The 9 T cell receptor beta chains given below trace back to one sample, sequenced in a study of OX40 agonist ivuxolimab in advanced cancers. Assay used: immunoSEQ multiplex PCR; TCRdb lists only in-frame clones, some missing. Seen here are 60,000 to 85,000 clones, over 60% observed once, and the top ten hold 1.6%. The starting material was CD4+ or CD8+ T cells sorted from blood, obtained in a trial of the OX40 agonist ivuxolimab. The origin of the receptors is an adult with an advanced solid tumor such as melanoma, head and neck, liver or kidney cancer.

This chain links TRBV11-2 with TRBJ2-7; D is unresolved. Germline V gene data show CDR1 as SGHAT and CDR2 as FQNNGV. The CDR3 length is 14 residues. Trimming removed 4 bases at V and 9 bases at J, with 19 bases between. This CDR3 reads CASSSVQNPTRQYF. In DNA form, the CDR3 reads TGTGCCAGCAGCTCCGTTCAGAACCCGACTCGGCAGTACTTC. The full variable domain, its missing parts supplied by reference TRBV11-2 and TRBJ2-7, is EAGVAQSPRYKIIEKRQSVAFWCNPISGHATLYWYQQILGQGPKLLIQFQNNGVVDDSQLPKDRFSAERLKGVDSTLKIQPAKLEDSAVYLCASSSVQNPTRQYFGPGTRLTVT.

The rearrangement uses TRBV19 and TRBJ2-1, with a possible D match to TRBD1 (6 bases). Looked up from germline, CDR1 is LNHDA and CDR2 is SQIVND (reference sequence). There are 14 residues in the CDR3. The V gene lost 10 bases and the J gene lost 2 bases, with 15 bases spanning the gap. The CDR3 region has the DNA TGTGCCACCAACCGGGACACCACCTACAATGAGCAGTTCTTC. It yields the protein CATNRDTTYNEQFF.

This chain connects TRBV6-1 to TRBJ2-6; D unresolved. CDR1 and CDR2 from the germline V gene are MNHNS and SASEGT. The CDR3 is 13 residues long. V lost 0 bases and J lost 9, with 6 bases in between. The CDR3 is CASSEALYNVLTF. The CDR3 nucleotides are TGTGCCAGCAGTGAAGCGCTGTACAACGTCCTGACTTTC.

This clone has only a few counts. A read error may produce the germline difference seen at one junction end. J is TRBJ2-1 and V is TRBV7-7, with TRBD2 matching 9 bases. Germline V lookup: CDR1 SSHAT, CDR2 FNYEAQ (reference sequence). This CDR3 has 15 amino acids. The CDR3 here is CASSSGLAGYNEQFF. CDR3 bases: TGTGCTAGCAGCTCCGGGCTAGCGGGGTACAATGAGCAGTTCTTC.

This chain uses TRBV6-5 with TRBJ2-5; D gene unclear. The CDR3 has 14 amino acids. V lost 0 bases and J 4 bases, leaving 9 bases between the germline ends. Looked up from germline, CDR1 is MNHEY and CDR2 is SVGAGI. DNA for the CDR3: TGTGCCAGCAGTTACTCGATTTCATTAGAGACCCAGTACTTC. Protein: CASSYSISLETQYF.

The gene calls are TRBV4-1 and TRBJ2-7, with D unresolved. The CDR3 covers 16 residues. The germline V gene encodes CDR1 MGHRA and CDR2 YSYEKL. V dropped 0 bases and J dropped 2 bases, with 14 bases sitting between them. The CDR3 DNA follows: TGCGCCAGCAGCCAAGATCTGGGATCCCAACCCTACGAGCAGTACTTC. Protein sequence: CASSQDLGSQPYEQYF.

This chain uses TRBV27 with TRBJ2-2, with 9 bases that match TRBD1. The CDR3 runs 15 residues. The ends lost 5 bases at V and 4 bases at J; junction bases unmatched: 5. CDR1 is MNHEY, CDR2 SMNVEV, per germline (reference sequence). CDR3: CASSPQGAGTGELFF. The CDR3 region has the DNA TGTGCCAGCAGTCCACAGGGGGCCGGCACCGGGGAGCTGTTTTTT.

V and J are TRBV5-1 and TRBJ2-7; D possibly corresponds to TRBD1 (6 bases). V lost 4 bases and J lost 7, with 18 bases in between. Germline CDR1 and CDR2: SGHRS and YFSETQ. CDR3 length: 14 amino acids. CDR3 in amino acids: CASSAQNRDTEQYF. CDR3 DNA: TGCGCCAGCAGCGCCCAAAACCGGGACACAGAGCAGTACTTC.

This clone was picked up one time. This rearrangement joins TRBV6-5 to TRBJ2-7, with 7 nucleotides matching TRBD1. V lost 1 base and J lost 0; bases outside the gene matches: 0. Germline CDR1 and CDR2: MNHEY and SVGAGI. The CDR3 length is 14 residues. CDR3 sequence: CASSYWDSSYEQYF. The CDR3 DNA sequence: TGTGCCAGCAGTTACTGGGACAGCTCCTACGAGCAGTACTTC.